This TCR beta chain was found in a study of regulatory T cells in long-lasting Graves disease. Researchers made TCR beta libraries by using iRepertoire HTBI primers and running Arm-PCR on CDR3 regions. Each CDR3 protein gets one entry after TCRdb re-called the multiplex PCR reads with MiXCR. The table records roughly 400,000 distinct CDR3 sequences, approximately 16% of them present only once. The study, taken as a whole, reports: Clonotypes that were public and shared totalled fewer than 3,500 in persistent patients versus 966 in new patients. TCR diversity in persistent Graves' patients was below that of newly diagnosed ones.

Time point noted: newly diagnosed GD, antithyroid drugs for less than 3 months. RNA from PBMCs was the source of the TCR library. CDR3 size: 13 residues. The junction had 4 bases not matched to a gene; V was cut back by 7 bases and J by 8 bases. CDR1 and CDR2 from the germline V gene are MNHEY and SVGEGT. This clonotype was detected many times. Its target is unknown. This same sample was also taken into another study, of T cells in Graves' hyperthyroidism and ophthalmopathy.

The source is a woman between 18 and 30 years old with Graves disease. Sample: peripheral blood mononuclear cells (PBMCs), taken at new diagnosis, from a patient treated with antithyroid drugs. The chain links TRBV6-2 or TRBV6-3 to TRBJ2-1, with TRBD2 matching over 11 bases. The CDR3 bases are TGTGCCAGCAAAGTACTAGCGGGAGATGAGCAGTTCTTC. This encodes CASKVLAGDEQFF.